This is a list of T cell receptor beta chains from one sample in a study of cytomegalovirus exposure and HLA in healthy donors. The table came from immunoSEQ multiplex PCR; TCRdb's copy has only in-frame clones and leaves some out. This sample has roughly 100,000 clones, with over 80% found just once. The sequenced material came from PBMCs. These receptors originate from a man aged 18 to 35 in good health and CMV-seronegative. Each CDR3 is given with its conserved first and last residue. D genes are given only for firm matches. Clone size is not always given. Where it is, it says once, few, many or a class for expanded clones.

D gene: TRBD1; V gene: TRBV4-3; J gene: TRBJ1-6; clone size: -; CDR3 DNA: TGCGCCAGCAGCCAAGATCGGGGCAGGGGGAGTTCACCCCTCCACTTT; CDR3 protein: CASSQDRGRGSSPLHF
D gene: -; V gene: TRBV6-5; J gene: TRBJ1-2; clone size: -; CDR3 DNA: TGTGCCAGCAGTTACGGCAGGAACTATGGCTACACCTTC; CDR3 protein: CASSYGRNYGYTF
D gene: -; V gene: TRBV7-9; J gene: TRBJ2-7; clone size: few; CDR3 DNA: TGTGCCAGCAGCTTAGCCCCCCCAGGGCCCCACGAGCAGTACTTC; CDR3 protein: CASSLAPPGPHEQYF
D gene: -; V gene: TRBV6-5; J gene: TRBJ2-7; clone size: -; CDR3 DNA: TGTGCCAGCAGTTACTCGCAGAGGTACGAGCAGTACTTC; CDR3 protein: CASSYSQRYEQYF
D gene: TRBD1; V gene: TRBV30; J gene: TRBJ2-7; clone size: -; CDR3 DNA: TGTGCCTGGAGTTACAGGGGGGTGGCCTACTACGAGCAGTACTTC; CDR3 protein: CAWSYRGVAYYEQYF
D gene: TRBD1; V gene: TRBV30; J gene: TRBJ2-5; clone size: -; CDR3 DNA: TGTGCCTGGAGGGGACAGGGTAACCAAGAGACCCAGTACTTC; CDR3 protein: CAWRGQGNQETQYF
D gene: TRBD2; V gene: TRBV7-9; J gene: TRBJ2-2; clone size: -; CDR3 DNA: TGTGCCAGCAGCTTCTTCCGACGAGGGAGGGCCTTCACCGGGGAGCTGTTTTTT; CDR3 protein: CASSFFRRGRAFTGELFF
D gene: TRBD2; V gene: TRBV7-9; J gene: TRBJ2-1; clone size: once; CDR3 DNA: TGTGCCAGCAGCTTAAGGGAGGGCTCCTACAATGAGCAGTTCTTC; CDR3 protein: CASSLREGSYNEQFF
D gene: TRBD1; V gene: TRBV6-1; J gene: TRBJ2-7; clone size: once; CDR3 DNA: TGTGCCAGCAGGTTCGACAGGGGGCCCCTTTACGAGCAGTACTTC; CDR3 protein: CASRFDRGPLYEQYF
D gene: -; V gene: TRBV27; J gene: TRBJ1-1; clone size: -; CDR3 DNA: TGTGCCAGCAGTTTATCGCCAGGGGCGGCGAACACTGAAGCTTTCTTT; CDR3 protein: CASSLSPGAANTEAFF
D gene: TRBD2; V gene: TRBV4-3; J gene: TRBJ2-1; clone size: -; CDR3 DNA: TGCGCCAGCAGCCAAGGGCCGGAGGGTAGCGGGAGATACAATGAGCAGTTCTTC; CDR3 protein: CASSQGPEGSGRYNEQFF
D gene: TRBD2; V gene: TRBV7-2; J gene: TRBJ2-5; clone size: -; CDR3 DNA: TGTGCCAGCACCACAGGGACTAGTGAGTGGAAAGAGACCCAGTACTTC; CDR3 protein: CASTTGTSEWKETQYF
D gene: -; V gene: TRBV7-2; J gene: TRBJ2-3; clone size: -; CDR3 DNA: TGTGCCAGCAGCTTAGCGATAGCGGCCGATACGCAGTATTTT; CDR3 protein: CASSLAIAADTQYF
D gene: TRBD2; V gene: TRBV5-1; J gene: TRBJ2-7; clone size: -; CDR3 DNA: TGCGCCAGCAGCTTGGTGGGCGGGAGGGCTATAAACGAGCAGTACTTC; CDR3 protein: CASSLVGGRAINEQYF
D gene: -; V gene: TRBV6-1; J gene: TRBJ2-3; clone size: -; CDR3 DNA: TGTGCCAGCAGTGGTAACTTAGGGGGTGCAGATACGCAGTATTTT; CDR3 protein: CASSGNLGGADTQYF
D gene: -; V gene: TRBV4-1; J gene: TRBJ1-2; clone size: -; CDR3 DNA: TGCGCCAGCAGCCAAGACACGGGGAGGGGCTACACCTTC; CDR3 protein: CASSQDTGRGYTF
D gene: TRBD2; V gene: TRBV5-4; J gene: TRBJ2-3; clone size: -; CDR3 DNA: TGTGCCAGCAGCTTCCGAGCGGGAGGGACAGATACGCAGTATTTT; CDR3 protein: CASSFRAGGTDTQYF
D gene: TRBD2; V gene: TRBV5-1; J gene: TRBJ2-2; clone size: -; CDR3 DNA: TGCGCCAGCAGCCAAGGACTAGCGGGAGGGCTGGGCGCCGGGGAGCTGTTTTTT; CDR3 protein: CASSQGLAGGLGAGELFF
D gene: -; V gene: TRBV20-1; J gene: TRBJ2-7; clone size: once; CDR3 DNA: TGCAGTGCAAACAGGGAGTACGAGCAGTACTTC; CDR3 protein: CSANREYEQYF
D gene: -; V gene: TRBV11-2; J gene: TRBJ1-2; clone size: -; CDR3 DNA: TGTGCCAGCAGCACTTATTTGAGACAGAAAAACTATGGCTACACCTTC; CDR3 protein: CASSTYLRQKNYGYTF
D gene: -; V gene: TRBV5-1; J gene: TRBJ2-1; clone size: -; CDR3 DNA: TGCGCCAGCAGCTTGGGGTGGTGGGTCTACCGGAGCTCCTACAATGAGCAGTTCTTC; CDR3 protein: CASSLGWWVYRSSYNEQFF
D gene: TRBD1; V gene: TRBV19; J gene: TRBJ1-4; clone size: -; CDR3 DNA: TGTGCCAGTAGTCATCAGGGGGTTGGGGAAAAACTGTTTTTT; CDR3 protein: CASSHQGVGEKLFF
D gene: -; V gene: TRBV14; J gene: TRBJ1-1; clone size: -; CDR3 DNA: TGTGCCAGCAGCCAAGTACGGTTTAACACTGAAGCTTTCTTT; CDR3 protein: CASSQVRFNTEAFF
D gene: -; V gene: TRBV5-4; J gene: TRBJ1-2; clone size: -; CDR3 DNA: TGTGCCAGCAGCTTGGGTATTTATGGCTACACCTTC; CDR3 protein: CASSLGIYGYTF
D gene: TRBD1; V gene: TRBV27; J gene: TRBJ1-2; clone size: -; CDR3 DNA: TGTGCCAGCAGCGCTCCGGGACAGGGCACTTTGGGCTACACCTTC; CDR3 protein: CASSAPGQGTLGYTF
D gene: TRBD1; V gene: TRBV28; J gene: TRBJ1-1; clone size: -; CDR3 DNA: TGTGCCAGCAGGGACAGGGACCCCCGGGGAGCTTTCTTT; CDR3 protein: CASRDRDPRGAFF
D gene: -; V gene: TRBV6-5; J gene: TRBJ2-1; clone size: -; CDR3 DNA: TGTGCCAGCAGTTTCCTGGGCTACCCTCCACATGGTGAGCAGTTCTTC; CDR3 protein: CASSFLGYPPHGEQFF
D gene: TRBD1; V gene: TRBV6-5; J gene: TRBJ2-1; clone size: few; CDR3 DNA: TGTGCCAGCACCAACCGGGACAGGTCTTCGGGGCAGTTCTTC; CDR3 protein: CASTNRDRSSGQFF
D gene: -; V gene: TRBV18; J gene: TRBJ1-4; clone size: -; CDR3 DNA: TGTGCCAGCTCACCAACTTTACGTGAAAAACTGTTTTTT; CDR3 protein: CASSPTLREKLFF
D gene: TRBD1; V gene: TRBV27; J gene: TRBJ1-2; clone size: -; CDR3 DNA: TGTGCCAGCAAACGACAGGGGGAGGGTCCTAACTATGGCTACACCTTC; CDR3 protein: CASKRQGEGPNYGYTF
D gene: -; V gene: TRBV11-3; J gene: TRBJ1-5; clone size: once; CDR3 DNA: TGTGCCAGCAGCGATACAGGGTCTCAGCCCCAGCATTTT; CDR3 protein: CASSDTGSQPQHF
D gene: -; V gene: TRBV30; J gene: TRBJ1-1; clone size: -; CDR3 DNA: TGTGCCTGGAGTGGCAGATCTGAAGCTTTCTTT; CDR3 protein: CAWSGRSEAFF
D gene: -; V gene: TRBV7-9; J gene: TRBJ2-3; clone size: -; CDR3 DNA: TGTGCCAGCAGCTTAGGCTTCGAGCGGGGCACAGATACGCAGTATTTT; CDR3 protein: CASSLGFERGTDTQYF
D gene: TRBD1; V gene: TRBV7-2; J gene: TRBJ2-7; clone size: -; CDR3 DNA: TGTGCCAGCAGCTCAGGGGGACAGGGGTTCCACGAGCAGTACTTC; CDR3 protein: CASSSGGQGFHEQYF
D gene: -; V gene: TRBV7-9; J gene: TRBJ1-1; clone size: -; CDR3 DNA: TGTGCCAGCAGCACCAGGGTTGGGAACACTGAAGCTTTCTTT; CDR3 protein: CASSTRVGNTEAFF
D gene: TRBD1; V gene: TRBV6-5; J gene: TRBJ2-2; clone size: -; CDR3 DNA: TGTGCCAGCAGTTACATGGGACAGCACACCGGGGAGCTGTTTTTT; CDR3 protein: CASSYMGQHTGELFF
D gene: TRBD1; V gene: TRBV4-1; J gene: TRBJ1-2; clone size: -; CDR3 DNA: TGCGCCAGCAGTCGGCCGCCTACCGGGACAGGGGGCAATAACTATGGCTACACCTTC; CDR3 protein: CASSRPPTGTGGNNYGYTF
D gene: -; V gene: TRBV19; J gene: TRBJ1-1; clone size: -; CDR3 DNA: TGTGCCAGTAGCCTCACAGGGACCCAGGGCACTGAAGCTTTCTTT; CDR3 protein: CASSLTGTQGTEAFF
D gene: -; V gene: TRBV6-1; J gene: TRBJ1-3; clone size: -; CDR3 DNA: TGTGCCAGCGGGGCCTCCTCTGGAAACACCATATATTTT; CDR3 protein: CASGASSGNTIYF
D gene: TRBD1; V gene: TRBV7-8; J gene: TRBJ2-7; clone size: -; CDR3 DNA: TGTGCCAGCAGCTGGGCGGGACAGGGCGACGAGCAGTACTTC; CDR3 protein: CASSWAGQGDEQYF
D gene: TRBD2; V gene: TRBV7-9; J gene: TRBJ2-7; clone size: -; CDR3 DNA: TGTGCCAGCAGCTTTGGGGGGACTAGCGGGAGCTGGTACGAGCAGTACTTC; CDR3 protein: CASSFGGTSGSWYEQYF
D gene: -; V gene: TRBV27; J gene: TRBJ2-7; clone size: -; CDR3 DNA: TGTGCCAGCAGTTCAAGGGCAGGGAACGAGCAGTACTTC; CDR3 protein: CASSSRAGNEQYF
D gene: TRBD1; V gene: TRBV6-6; J gene: TRBJ1-1; clone size: -; CDR3 DNA: TGTGCCAGCAGTTACCTACAGGGGCGGAACACTGAAGCTTTCTTT; CDR3 protein: CASSYLQGRNTEAFF
D gene: TRBD1; V gene: TRBV6-1; J gene: TRBJ1-1; clone size: -; CDR3 DNA: TGTGCCAGCAGTTCCCGACAGGGGCGCACTGAAGCTTTCTTT; CDR3 protein: CASSSRQGRTEAFF
D gene: TRBD1; V gene: TRBV11-2; J gene: TRBJ1-4; clone size: -; CDR3 DNA: TGTGCCAGCAGCTTATTGACAGGGGGATTTGAAAAACTGTTTTTT; CDR3 protein: CASSLLTGGFEKLFF
D gene: TRBD1; V gene: TRBV4-2; J gene: TRBJ1-1; clone size: -; CDR3 DNA: TGTGCCAGCAGCCAGCCGACAGGGGATGGCACTGAAGCTTTCTTT; CDR3 protein: CASSQPTGDGTEAFF
D gene: TRBD2; V gene: TRBV12-5; J gene: TRBJ2-1; clone size: -; CDR3 DNA: TGTGCTAGTGGTTTGGTACGATTTAGTAGCGGGTATGACAATGAGCAGTTCTTC; CDR3 protein: CASGLVRFSSGYDNEQFF
D gene: -; V gene: TRBV19; J gene: TRBJ1-2; clone size: -; CDR3 DNA: TGTGCCACATCGAGGACGGAATGGAGAGGGTACACCTTC; CDR3 protein: CATSRTEWRGYTF
D gene: -; V gene: TRBV28; J gene: TRBJ2-1; clone size: -; CDR3 DNA: TGTGCCAGCAGTTCCGGGACTTCAATCCCCTACAATGAGCAGTTCTTC; CDR3 protein: CASSSGTSIPYNEQFF
D gene: TRBD1; V gene: TRBV11-1; J gene: TRBJ1-4; clone size: -; CDR3 DNA: TGTGCCAGCAGCACCCGGGACAGCAATGAAAAACTGTTTTTT; CDR3 protein: CASSTRDSNEKLFF
D gene: TRBD1; V gene: TRBV6-4; J gene: TRBJ1-2; clone size: -; CDR3 DNA: TGTGCCAGCTACCCTGACAGGGCTAACTATGGCTACACCTTC; CDR3 protein: CASYPDRANYGYTF
D gene: -; V gene: TRBV5-4; J gene: TRBJ2-7; clone size: -; CDR3 DNA: TGTGCCAGCAGCGGTGATAGTTCCACCTACGAGCAGTACTTC; CDR3 protein: CASSGDSSTYEQYF
D gene: -; V gene: TRBV19; J gene: TRBJ1-1; clone size: -; CDR3 DNA: TGTGCCAGTAGTATAGGTTCGGTTGGTGAAGCTTTCTTT; CDR3 protein: CASSIGSVGEAFF
D gene: -; V gene: TRBV15; J gene: TRBJ2-7; clone size: -; CDR3 DNA: TGTGCCACCAGTCAGGGGGGCCTCGGGGAGCAGTACTTC; CDR3 protein: CATSQGGLGEQYF